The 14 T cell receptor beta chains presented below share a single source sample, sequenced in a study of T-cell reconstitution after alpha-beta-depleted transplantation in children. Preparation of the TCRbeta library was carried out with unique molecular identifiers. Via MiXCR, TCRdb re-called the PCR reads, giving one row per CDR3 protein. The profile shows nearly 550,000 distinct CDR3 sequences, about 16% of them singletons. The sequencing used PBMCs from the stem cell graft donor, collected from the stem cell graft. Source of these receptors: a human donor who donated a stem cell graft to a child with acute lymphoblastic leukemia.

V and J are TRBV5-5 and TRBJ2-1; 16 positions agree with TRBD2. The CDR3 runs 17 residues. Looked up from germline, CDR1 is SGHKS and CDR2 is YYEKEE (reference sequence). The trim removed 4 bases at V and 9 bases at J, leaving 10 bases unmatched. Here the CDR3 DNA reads TGTGCCAGCAGCCCGGGGACTAGCGGGAGGGAAGTAGGTGAGCAGTTCTTC. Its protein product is CASSPGTSGREVGEQFF.

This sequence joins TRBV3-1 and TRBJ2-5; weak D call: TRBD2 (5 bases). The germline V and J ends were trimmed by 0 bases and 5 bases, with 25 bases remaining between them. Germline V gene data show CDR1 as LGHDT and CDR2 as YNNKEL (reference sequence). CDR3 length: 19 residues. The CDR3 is CASSQEGGLERTTKETQYF. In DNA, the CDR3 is TGTGCCAGCAGCCAAGAAGGAGGTTTGGAGCGGACCACCAAGGAGACCCAGTACTTC.

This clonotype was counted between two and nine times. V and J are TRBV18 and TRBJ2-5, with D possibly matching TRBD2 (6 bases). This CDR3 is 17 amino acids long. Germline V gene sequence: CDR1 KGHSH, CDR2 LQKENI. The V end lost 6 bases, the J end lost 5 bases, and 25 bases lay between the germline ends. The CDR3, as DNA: TGTGCCAGCTCCTTAAAAGAACCGGGACTCCGGTGGGAGACCCAGTACTTC. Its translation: CASSLKEPGLRWETQYF.

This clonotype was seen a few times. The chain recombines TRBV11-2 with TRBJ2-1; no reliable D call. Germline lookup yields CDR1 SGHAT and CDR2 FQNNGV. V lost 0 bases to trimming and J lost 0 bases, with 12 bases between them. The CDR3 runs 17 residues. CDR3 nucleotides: TGTGCCAGCAGCTTAGATCTCTCGGCGGACTCCTACAATGAGCAGTTCTTC. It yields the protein CASSLDLSADSYNEQFF.

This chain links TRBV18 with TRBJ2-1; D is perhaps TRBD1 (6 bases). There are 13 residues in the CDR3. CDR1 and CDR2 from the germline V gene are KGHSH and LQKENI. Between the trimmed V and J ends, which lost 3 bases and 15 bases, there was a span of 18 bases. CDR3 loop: CASSPGLGDKVFF. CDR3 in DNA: TGTGCCAGCTCACCTGGGTTGGGGGACAAGGTGTTCTTC. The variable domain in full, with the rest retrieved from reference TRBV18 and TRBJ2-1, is NAGVMQNPRHLVRRRGQEARLRCSPMKGHSHVYWYRQLPEEGLKFMVYLQKENIIDESGMPKERFSAEFPKEGPSILRIQQVVRGDSAAYFCASSPGLGDKVFFGPGTRLTVL.

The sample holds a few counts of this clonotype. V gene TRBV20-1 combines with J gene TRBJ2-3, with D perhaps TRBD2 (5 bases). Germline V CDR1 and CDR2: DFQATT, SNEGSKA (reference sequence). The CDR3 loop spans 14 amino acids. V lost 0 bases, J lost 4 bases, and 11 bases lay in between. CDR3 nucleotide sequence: TGCAGTGCTAGAGAAGGCGGGTCTCCAGATACGCAGTATTTT. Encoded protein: CSAREGGSPDTQYF.

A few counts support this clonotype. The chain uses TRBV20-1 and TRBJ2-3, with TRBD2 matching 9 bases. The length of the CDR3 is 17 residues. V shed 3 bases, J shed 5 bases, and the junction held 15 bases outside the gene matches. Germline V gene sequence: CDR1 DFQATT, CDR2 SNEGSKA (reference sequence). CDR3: CSARGLAGLQGLDTQYF. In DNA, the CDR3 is TGCAGTGCTAGGGGTCTAGCGGGGTTGCAAGGGTTAGATACGCAGTATTTT.

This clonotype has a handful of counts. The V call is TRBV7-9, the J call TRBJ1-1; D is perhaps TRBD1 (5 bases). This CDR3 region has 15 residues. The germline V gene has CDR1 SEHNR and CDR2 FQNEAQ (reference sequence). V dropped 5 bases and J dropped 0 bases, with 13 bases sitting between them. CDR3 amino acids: CASSGRRTLNTEAFF. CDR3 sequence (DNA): TGTGCCAGCAGCGGGAGGCGGACACTGAACACTGAAGCTTTCTTT.

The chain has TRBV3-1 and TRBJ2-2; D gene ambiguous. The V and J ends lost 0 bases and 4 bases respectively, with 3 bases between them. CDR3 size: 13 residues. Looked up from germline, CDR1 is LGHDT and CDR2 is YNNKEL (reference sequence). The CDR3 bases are TGTGCCAGCAGCCAAGATCCCACCGGGGAGCTGTTTTTT. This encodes CASSQDPTGELFF.

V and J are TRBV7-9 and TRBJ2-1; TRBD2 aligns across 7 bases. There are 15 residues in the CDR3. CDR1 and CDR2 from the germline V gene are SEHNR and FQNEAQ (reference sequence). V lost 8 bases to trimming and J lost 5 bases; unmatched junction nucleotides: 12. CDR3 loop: CASDNGGSIHNEQFF. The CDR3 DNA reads TGTGCCAGCGACAACGGCGGGAGTATCCACAATGAGCAGTTCTTC. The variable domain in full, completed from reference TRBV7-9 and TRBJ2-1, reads DTGVSQNPRHKITKRGQNVTFRCDPISEHNRLYWYRQTLGQGPEFLTYFQNEAQLEKSRLLSDRFSAERPKGSFSTLEIQRTEQGDSAMYLCASDNGGSIHNEQFFGPGTRLTVL.

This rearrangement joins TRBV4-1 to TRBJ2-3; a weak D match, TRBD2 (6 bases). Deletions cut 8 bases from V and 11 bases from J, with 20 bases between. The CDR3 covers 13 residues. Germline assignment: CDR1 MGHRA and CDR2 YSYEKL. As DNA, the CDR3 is TGCGCCAGCCAGAACGTAGGAGGGACGGTGCAGTATTTT. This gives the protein CASQNVGGTVQYF.

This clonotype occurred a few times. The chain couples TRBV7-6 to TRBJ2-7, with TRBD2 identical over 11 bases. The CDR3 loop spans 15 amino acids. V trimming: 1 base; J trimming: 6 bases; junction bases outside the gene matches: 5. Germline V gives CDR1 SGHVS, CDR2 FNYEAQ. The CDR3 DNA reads TGTGCCAGCAGCTTAGAGTCTAGCGGGAGGTTCGAGCAGTACTTC. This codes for CASSLESSGRFEQYF.

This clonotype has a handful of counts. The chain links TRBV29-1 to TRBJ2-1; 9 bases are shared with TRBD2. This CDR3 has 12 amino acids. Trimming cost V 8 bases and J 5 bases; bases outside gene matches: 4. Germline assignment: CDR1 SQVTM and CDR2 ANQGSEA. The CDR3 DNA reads TGCAGCTCGAGACTAGCGGACAATGAGCAGTTCTTC. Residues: CSSRLADNEQFF.

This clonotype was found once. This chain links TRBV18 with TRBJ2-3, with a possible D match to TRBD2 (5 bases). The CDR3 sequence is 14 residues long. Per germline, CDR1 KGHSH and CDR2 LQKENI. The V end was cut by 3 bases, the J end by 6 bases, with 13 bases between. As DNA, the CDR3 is TGTGCCAGCTCACCCCCGGGAAGGACGGATACGCAGTATTTT. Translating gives CASSPPGRTDTQYF.